This entry features one T cell receptor (beta chain) sequence. Individuals drawn from about 26 US areas were roughly 18 to 89 years old. Participants had their cohort set by participant-reported clinical history. Two negative PCRs, clearance, or symptom resolution had been documented for recovered Cohort 3 donors. The CDR3 is 15 amino acids. Deletions cut 0 bases from V and 5 bases from J, with 14 bases between. Germline lookup yields CDR1 SGHRS and CDR2 YFSETQ. The data stem from a study of blood T cell repertoires in COVID-19. Study background: Sample material is recorded as cDNA or gDNA derived from T cells, B-cell-depleted T cells, or PBMCs.

Assay used: immunoSEQ multiplex PCR; TCRdb lists only in-frame clones, some missing. The sample shows some 200,000 clones, 65% to 85% of them seen only once. The rearrangement joins TRBV5-1 to TRBJ1-2, with D hard to call. The sequence came from a man aged 35 to 55 who had recovered from COVID-19. Sequencing was done on a sample of PBMCs or T cells enriched from blood (not recorded which). The CDR3 sequence: CASSLDPGQLYGYTF. CDR3 bases: TGCGCCAGCAGCTTGGATCCGGGTCAGTTATATGGCTACACCTTC.